The rows below give T cell receptor beta chains drawn from one sample of a study of T cells after yellow fever vaccination. TCRdb recomputed calls from the 5' RACE reads with MiXCR, one row per CDR3 protein. The table records some 300,000 distinct CDR3 sequences, around 9.3% of them present only once. The sample here was CD4+ T cells sorted from PBMCs, taken 5 days after the yellow fever booster vaccination. These receptors originate from a man younger than 35 who received the YFV17D yellow fever vaccine. CDR3s include the opening cysteine and the closing phenylalanine or tryptophan. A D gene is named only where the DNA matches it firmly. Size is omitted from some rows. Given values are once, few, many or a class for expanded clones.

D gene	V gene	clone size	J gene	CDR3 DNA	CDR3 protein
TRBD1	TRBV12-3/TRBV12-4	-	TRBJ1-1	TGTGCCAGCAGTTTGGCTCCAGGGGGCTATGCCACTGAAGCTTTCTTT	CASSLAPGGYATEAFF
TRBD2	TRBV23-1	-	TRBJ2-3	TGCGCCAGCAGTCCAAAGACTAGGACTAGCGGAATAACAGATACGCAGTATTTT	CASSPKTRTSGITDTQYF
TRBD2	TRBV11-2	many	TRBJ2-7	TGTGCCAGCAACTTTCCCGGGAGCGGGGTTTACGAGCAGTACTTC	CASNFPGSGVYEQYF
TRBD1	TRBV5-8	-	TRBJ1-6	TGTGCCAGCAGCTTCCGGGACAGGGTAATATCCTATAATTCACCCCTCCACTTT	CASSFRDRVISYNSPLHF
-	TRBV27	few	TRBJ2-5	TGTGCCAGCAGTTTCGCCCGGGGGGAGACCCAGTACTTC	CASSFARGETQYF
TRBD1	TRBV7-8	few	TRBJ2-2	TGTGCCAGCAGCTTAGGTGCCGGGACAGACAACGGGGAGCTGTTTTTT	CASSLGAGTDNGELFF
TRBD1	TRBV19	few	TRBJ2-7	TGTGCCAGTAGTGGACAGGGGAGGGACGAGCAGTACTTC	CASSGQGRDEQYF
TRBD1	TRBV19	few	TRBJ1-1	TGTGCCAGTAGTAGAGGACAGGGGGGCCTGAGGGCTGAAGCTTTCTTT	CASSRGQGGLRAEAFF
-	TRBV7-3	many	TRBJ2-3	TGTGCCAGCAGCCCAAGCCCGGGCCACGATACGCAGTATTTT	CASSPSPGHDTQYF
TRBD1	TRBV5-1	few	TRBJ1-2	TGCGCCAGCAGCTCACAGGGGTCTGGCTACACCTTC	CASSSQGSGYTF
-	TRBV19	few	TRBJ2-2	TGTGCCAGTAGTGAGCTGGAAGGCACCGGGGAGCTGTTTTTT	CASSELEGTGELFF
TRBD1	TRBV20-1	-	TRBJ2-2	TGCAGTGCTGACAATCGGCAGGGGGCCACCGGGGAGCTGTTTTTT	CSADNRQGATGELFF
TRBD2	TRBV11-2	-	TRBJ2-1	TGTGCCAGCAGCTCCAGGGTAGCGGGCGCCCCGAGCTCCTACAATGAGCAGTTCTTC	CASSSRVAGAPSSYNEQFF
-	TRBV29-1	-	TRBJ1-1	TGCAGCTTTAATAGGAATATGGACACTGAAGCTTTCTTT	CSFNRNMDTEAFF
-	TRBV5-1	few	TRBJ1-2	TGCGCCAGCAGCTCGGAGGGGTCCCTCTATGGCTACACCTTC	CASSSEGSLYGYTF
TRBD1	TRBV5-1	few	TRBJ2-6	TGCGCCAGCAGTGAGGGGGCTAATTCTGGGGCCAACGTCCTGACTTTC	CASSEGANSGANVLTF
-	TRBV2	few	TRBJ1-2	TGTGCCAGCATGGTAGGAGGTGGCTACACCTTC	CASMVGGGYTF
TRBD1	TRBV2	few	TRBJ1-2	TGTGCCAGCGGCCGGGACAGGGAAGGGTATGGCTACACCTTC	CASGRDREGYGYTF
-	TRBV10-3	many	TRBJ2-3	TGTGCCATCAGTGAGTCGAAGAACGGTGGGGGTACCACAGATACGCAGTATTTT	CAISESKNGGGTTDTQYF
-	TRBV9	few	TRBJ1-4	TGTGCCAGCAGCCCCGAGGGGAAAGGCAGGGAGGATGAAAAACTGTTTTTT	CASSPEGKGREDEKLFF
-	TRBV5-1	few	TRBJ2-3	TGCGCCAGCAGCTTGGCCCCCGCAGATACGCAGTATTTT	CASSLAPADTQYF
TRBD1	TRBV6-6	few	TRBJ1-4	TGTGCCAGCAGTGGAGGACAGGGGGCAGGGGAAAAACTGTTTTTT	CASSGGQGAGEKLFF
-	TRBV4-3	-	TRBJ2-3	TGCGCCAGCAGCCTGGACGCGGTGGGCACAGATACGCAGTATTTT	CASSLDAVGTDTQYF
-	TRBV11-2	many	TRBJ2-3	TGTGCCAGCAGCTTGATAGTTCGCACAGATACGCAGTATTTT	CASSLIVRTDTQYF
TRBD1	TRBV5-4	many	TRBJ2-7	TGTGCCAGCAGCCTACCTGGGACAGGGACATACGAGCAGTACTTC	CASSLPGTGTYEQYF
-	TRBV27	-	TRBJ2-7	TGTGCCAGCAGTCATAGACAGACCTACTACGAGCAGTACTTC	CASSHRQTYYEQYF
-	TRBV7-2	-	TRBJ1-1	TGTGCCAGCAGTACCACAGGGAGTACTGAAGCTTTCTTT	CASSTTGSTEAFF
TRBD1	TRBV7-2	few	TRBJ2-7	TGTGCCAGCAGCTTCCAGTGGGGACAGACCTACGAGCAGTACTTC	CASSFQWGQTYEQYF
-	TRBV5-1	many	TRBJ2-5	TGCGCCAGCAGTTCGGGCTCCCAAGAGACCCAGTACTTC	CASSSGSQETQYF
-	TRBV23-1	few	TRBJ2-2	TGCGCCAGCAGTCAATCTGGGGATATTGCCGGGGAGCTGTTTTTT	CASSQSGDIAGELFF
-	TRBV11-1	-	TRBJ2-5	TGTGCCAGCAGCTTAGGAGAGTTTCAAGAGACCCAGTACTTC	CASSLGEFQETQYF
-	TRBV9	-	TRBJ1-2	TGTGCCAGCAGCGTAGATGGCAGAGCTAACTATGGCTACACCTTC	CASSVDGRANYGYTF
-	TRBV18	many	TRBJ2-7	TGTGCCAGCTCACCGACAGTTCTCCAAGCCAGAGGATCACTCTACGAGCAGTACTTC	CASSPTVLQARGSLYEQYF
TRBD1	TRBV5-1	many	TRBJ2-1	TGCGCCAGCCGGACAGGGCCCAACAATGAGCAGTTCTTC	CASRTGPNNEQFF
-	TRBV4-3	-	TRBJ2-1	TGCGCCAGCAGCCATCGGAGGGCAGAGCAGTTCTTC	CASSHRRAEQFF
-	TRBV7-9	-	TRBJ2-5	TGTGCCAGCGCCCGTATGGCCAGAAGCCTCCAAGAGACCCAGTACTTC	CASARMARSLQETQYF